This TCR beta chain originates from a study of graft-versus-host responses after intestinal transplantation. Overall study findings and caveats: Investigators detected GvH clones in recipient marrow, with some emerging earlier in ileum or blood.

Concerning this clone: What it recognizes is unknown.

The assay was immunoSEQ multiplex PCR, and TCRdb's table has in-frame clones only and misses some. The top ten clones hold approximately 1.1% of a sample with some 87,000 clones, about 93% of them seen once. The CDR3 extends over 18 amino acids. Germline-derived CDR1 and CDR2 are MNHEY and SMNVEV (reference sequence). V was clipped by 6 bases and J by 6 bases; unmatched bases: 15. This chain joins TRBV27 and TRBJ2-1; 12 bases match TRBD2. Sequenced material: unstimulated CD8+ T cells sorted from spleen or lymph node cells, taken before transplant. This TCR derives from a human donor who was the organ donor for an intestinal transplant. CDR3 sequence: CASRLTSGSIDAPNEQFF. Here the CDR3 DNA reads TGTGCCAGCAGGCTGACTAGCGGGAGTATCGATGCGCCCAATGAGCAGTTCTTC.